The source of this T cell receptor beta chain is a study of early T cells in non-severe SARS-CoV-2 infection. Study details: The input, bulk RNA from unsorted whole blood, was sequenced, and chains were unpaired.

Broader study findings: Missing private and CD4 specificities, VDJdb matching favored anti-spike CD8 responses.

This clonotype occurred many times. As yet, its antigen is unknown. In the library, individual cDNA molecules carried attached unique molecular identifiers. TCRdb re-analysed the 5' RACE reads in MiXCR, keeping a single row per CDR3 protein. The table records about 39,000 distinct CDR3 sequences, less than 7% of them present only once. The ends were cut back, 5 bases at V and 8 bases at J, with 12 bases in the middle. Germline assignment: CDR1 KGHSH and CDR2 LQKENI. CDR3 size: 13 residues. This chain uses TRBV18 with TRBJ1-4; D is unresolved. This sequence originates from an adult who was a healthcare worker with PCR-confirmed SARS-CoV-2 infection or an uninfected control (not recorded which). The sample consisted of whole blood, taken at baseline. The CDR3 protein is CASSSTAVEKLFF. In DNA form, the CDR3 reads TGTGCCAGCTCATCGACGGCGGTGGAAAAACTGTTTTTT.